This TCR beta chain stems from a study of T cell responses to AZD1222 COVID-19 vaccine. Study-level findings and limits: Nearly half of unique spike-specific TCRs reportedly avoided B.1.351 and B.1.1.7 mutated regions. Spike-specific TCR breadth and depth were elevated following two AZD1222 doses. White British ancestry dominated among donors, who included more females, and clonal diversity was possibly underestimated. All repertoire sampling was performed exclusively after the peak T cell response.

V was clipped by 0 bases and J by 2 bases, with 8 bases between them. The germline V gene encodes CDR1 LGHNA and CDR2 YSLEER. The CDR3 runs to 16 residues. Worth noting for this clone: The antigen is unknown.

Data came from immunoSEQ multiplex PCR; TCRdb stores just in-frame clones and leaves some out. This table holds some 100,000 clones, about 86% found once. The sequence was collected from an adult in good health. This rearrangement joins TRBV4-3 to TRBJ2-6; D possibly corresponds to TRBD2 (5 bases). Specimen: peripheral blood, collected on day 0 of AZD1222 vaccination. In DNA form, the CDR3 reads TGCGCCAGCAGCCAAGATCGGGGAACTGGGGCCAACGTCCTGACTTTC. It specifies CASSQDRGTGANVLTF.